This TCR beta chain was retrieved from a study of blood T cell repertoires in COVID-19. About the research overall: Samples of COVID-19 (acute and convalescent) were obtained from the United States, Italy and Spain.

Germline lookup yields CDR1 SGHKS and CDR2 YYEKEE (reference sequence). The V gene end was trimmed by 5 bases and the J gene end by 3 bases; junction bases not matched to a gene: 9. The CDR3 totals 16 residues. Original data processing: Using reference gene primer amplification, nucleated cell counts were estimated. Measured with immunoSEQ multiplex PCR; TCRdb has only the in-frame clones, and not every one. That table is the source of V, J and clone size, and D and trimming were worked out from the DNA. The profile shows over 200,000 clones, around 90% of them singletons. Sequencing input: peripheral blood. The origin of this receptor is a man in his thirties or forties with acute or convalescent COVID-19. The chain recombines TRBV5-5 with TRBJ2-4; 9 nucleotides line up with TRBD2. The CDR3 DNA reads as TGTGCCAGCAGTCAGATAGCGGGAGTCGACAAAAACATTCAGTACTTC. This encodes CASSQIAGVDKNIQYF.